The source of this TCR beta chain is a study of control samples from healthy donors and cancer patients. This clone came up a few times. Using immunoSEQ multiplex PCR, the repertoire was profiled, and TCRdb retains in-frame clones only, with some absent. The data contain about 34,000 clones, about 88% of them singletons. CDR1 LGHDT and CDR2 YNNKEL come from the germline V gene (reference sequence). This CDR3 has 11 amino acids. Trimming removed 3 bases at V and 4 bases at J, with 0 bases between. The receptor comes from a woman aged 40 to 50 with lung cancer. The J gene is TRBJ2-2, the V gene TRBV3-1 (or the pseudogene TRBV3-2); D not resolved. The source material was PBMCs. The CDR3 reads CASSHTGELFF. In DNA form, the CDR3 reads TGTGCCAGCAGCCACACCGGGGAGCTGTTTTTT.